The TCR beta chain under discussion was sequenced for a study of blood T cell repertoires in COVID-19. Study context: The United States, Italy and Spain supplied acute and convalescent COVID-19 samples. Nucleic acid was either cDNA or gDNA, and it came from T cells, B-cell-depleted T cells, or PBMCs.

The CDR3 runs to 15 residues. CDR1 and CDR2 (germline): KGHDR, SFDVKD. The germline V and J ends were trimmed by 4 bases and 4 bases, with 14 bases remaining between them. Original processing notes: Counts of nucleated cells, estimated from reference gene primer amplification, were obtained. Some clones are missing from TCRdb's copy, which holds only in-frame ones; the method was immunoSEQ multiplex PCR. The D gene and trimming were derived from the DNA, and the V and J assignments and clone size from that table. This sample has around 97,000 clones, with approximately 88% found just once. The sequence derives from a human donor in a cohort sampled during active COVID-19. Material for sequencing was peripheral blood. The V and J genes are TRBV24-1 and TRBJ2-3; the D gene is possibly TRBD2 (7 bases). CDR3 protein: CATSDPTGGADTQYF. The CDR3 DNA reads as TGTGCCACCAGTGACCCCACGGGGGGCGCAGATACGCAGTATTTT.